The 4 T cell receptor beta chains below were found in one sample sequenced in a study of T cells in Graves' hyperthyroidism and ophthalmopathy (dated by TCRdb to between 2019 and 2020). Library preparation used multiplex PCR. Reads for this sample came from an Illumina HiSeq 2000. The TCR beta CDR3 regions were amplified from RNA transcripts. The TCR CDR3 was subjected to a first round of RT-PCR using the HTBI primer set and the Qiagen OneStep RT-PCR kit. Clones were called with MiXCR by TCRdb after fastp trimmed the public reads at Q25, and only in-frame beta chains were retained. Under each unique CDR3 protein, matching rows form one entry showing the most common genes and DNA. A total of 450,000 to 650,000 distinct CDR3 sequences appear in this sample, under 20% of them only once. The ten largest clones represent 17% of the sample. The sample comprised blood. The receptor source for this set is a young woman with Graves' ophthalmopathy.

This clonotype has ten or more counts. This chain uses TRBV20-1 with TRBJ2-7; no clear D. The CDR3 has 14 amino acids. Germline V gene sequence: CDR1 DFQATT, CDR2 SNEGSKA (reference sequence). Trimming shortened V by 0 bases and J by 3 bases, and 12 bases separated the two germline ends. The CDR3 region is CSARELLGLYEQYF. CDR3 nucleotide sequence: TGCAGTGCTAGAGAACTTCTGGGCCTCTACGAGCAGTACTTC.

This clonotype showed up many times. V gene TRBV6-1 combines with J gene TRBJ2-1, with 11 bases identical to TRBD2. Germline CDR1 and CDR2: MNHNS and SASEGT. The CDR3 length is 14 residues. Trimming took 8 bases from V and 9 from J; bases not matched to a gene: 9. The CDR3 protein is CASAFLAGGGEQFF. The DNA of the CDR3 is TGTGCCAGCGCCTTCCTAGCGGGGGGTGGTGAGCAGTTCTTC.

The CDR3 protein is CASSMEPGTAQFQETQYF. CDR3 sequence (DNA): TGTGCCAGTAGTATGGAACCCGGGACAGCACAGTTTCAAGAGACCCAGTACTTC. V gene TRBV19 combines with J gene TRBJ2-5, with 7 positions matching TRBD1. CDR3 size: 18 residues. Germline CDR1 and CDR2: LNHDA and SQIVND (reference sequence). The V and J ends lost 3 bases and 2 bases, in that order; junction bases with no gene match: 15.

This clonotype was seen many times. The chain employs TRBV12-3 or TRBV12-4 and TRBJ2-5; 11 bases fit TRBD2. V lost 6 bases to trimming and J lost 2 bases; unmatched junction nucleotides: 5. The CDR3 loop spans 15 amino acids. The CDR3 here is CASSFGLAGQETQYF. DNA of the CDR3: TGTGCCAGCAGCTTCGGACTAGCGGGTCAAGAGACCCAGTACTTC.